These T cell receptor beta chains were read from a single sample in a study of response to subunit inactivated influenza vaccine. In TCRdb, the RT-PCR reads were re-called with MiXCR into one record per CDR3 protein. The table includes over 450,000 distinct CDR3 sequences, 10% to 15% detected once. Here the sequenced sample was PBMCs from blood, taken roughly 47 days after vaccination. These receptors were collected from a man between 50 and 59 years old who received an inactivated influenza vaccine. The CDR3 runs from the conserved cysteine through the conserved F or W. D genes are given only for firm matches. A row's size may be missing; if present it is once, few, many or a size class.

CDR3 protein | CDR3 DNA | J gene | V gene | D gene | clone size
CASRTTGDSTDTQYF | TGTGCCAGCCGAACTACAGGGGACTCGACAGATACGCAGTATTTT | TRBJ2-3 | TRBV6-1 | . | few
CASSATSRGTGELFF | TGTGCCAGCAGCGCGACTAGTAGGGGCACCGGGGAGCTGTTTTTT | TRBJ2-2 | TRBV7-3 | . | few
CSARQAGRGRIDEQFF | TGCAGTGCTCGCCAGGCAGGGAGGGGTCGGATAGATGAGCAGTTCTTC | TRBJ2-1 | TRBV20-1 | TRBD2 | few
CASSFYRGAGITIYF | TGTGCCAGCAGTTTTTACAGGGGAGCTGGAATCACCATATATTTT | TRBJ1-3 | TRBV28 | TRBD1 | .
CASSTRVFDRDSYNEQFF | TGTGCCAGCAGCACCCGTGTATTCGACAGGGACTCCTACAATGAGCAGTTCTTC | TRBJ2-1 | TRBV21-1 | . | .
CASSLTGQGNYEQYF | TGTGCCAGCAGCTTAACCGGACAGGGCAACTACGAGCAGTACTTC | TRBJ2-7 | TRBV11-2 | TRBD1 | many
CASRRQSNPYNEQFF | TGTGCCAGCAGAAGGCAGAGTAACCCCTACAATGAGCAGTTCTTC | TRBJ2-1 | TRBV11-1 | . | many
CASTYRVNTGELFF | TGTGCCAGCACATACAGGGTGAACACCGGGGAGCTGTTTTTT | TRBJ2-2 | TRBV12-3/TRBV12-4 | . | .
CASSVGVAGGRETQYF | TGTGCCAGCAGCGTAGGGGTAGCGGGGGGGCGAGAGACCCAGTACTTC | TRBJ2-5 | TRBV9 | TRBD2 | few
CASSFVGQGHGYTF | TGTGCCAGCAGTTTTGTAGGACAGGGGCATGGCTACACCTTC | TRBJ1-2 | TRBV12-3/TRBV12-4 | TRBD1 | .
CSARDRRGVGNEQFF | TGCAGTGCTAGAGATCGGAGGGGAGTGGGCAATGAGCAGTTCTTC | TRBJ2-1 | TRBV20-1 | . | few
CSVGEGTIQYF | TGCAGCGTTGGCGAGGGTACCATTCAGTACTTC | TRBJ2-4 | TRBV29-1 | . | few
CASSGQTNYGYTF | TGTGCCAGCAGCGGACAGACGAACTATGGCTACACCTTC | TRBJ1-2 | TRBV7-9 | . | few
CASSPRGPAYSETQYF | TGTGCCAGCAGCCCCCGCGGTCCAGCGTATTCAGAGACCCAGTACTTC | TRBJ2-5 | TRBV7-6 | . | .
CASSFGSGATGELFF | TGTGCCAGCAGCTTTGGGAGCGGGGCCACCGGGGAGCTGTTTTTT | TRBJ2-2 | TRBV5-5 | TRBD2 | .
CASSIGSPPDTQYF | TGTGCCAGCAGTATAGGGAGCCCGCCCGATACGCAGTATTTT | TRBJ2-3 | TRBV25-1 | . | few
CASSQRGETQYF | TGTGCCAGCAGCCAACGGGGGGAGACCCAGTACTTC | TRBJ2-5 | TRBV3-1 | . | few
CASSFRTGVGNEQFF | TGTGCCAGCAGCTTCCGGACAGGGGTGGGCAATGAGCAGTTCTTC | TRBJ2-1 | TRBV11-2 | TRBD1 | .
CASSVLGAYGYTF | TGTGCCAGCAGCGTTCTGGGGGCGTATGGCTACACCTTC | TRBJ1-2 | TRBV9 | . | .
CASRSTGFNQPQHF | TGTGCCAGCAGAAGCACAGGCTTCAATCAGCCCCAGCATTTT | TRBJ1-5 | TRBV6-2/TRBV6-3 | . | few
CSAQEQTNTEAFF | TGCAGTGCGCAGGAACAAACGAACACTGAAGCTTTCTTT | TRBJ1-1 | TRBV20-1 | . | many
CASSLVGQGARKETQYF | TGCGCCAGCAGCTTGGTTGGACAGGGGGCGAGGAAGGAGACCCAGTACTTC | TRBJ2-5 | TRBV5-1 | TRBD1 | .
CASSLSRKSDRAFF | TGTGCCAGCAGCCTCAGCCGGAAGAGCGATAGAGCTTTCTTT | TRBJ1-1 | TRBV14 | . | few
CAISESNRQRTRAGELFF | TGTGCCATCAGTGAGTCGAATCGACAGCGAACTAGGGCCGGGGAGCTGTTTTTT | TRBJ2-2 | TRBV10-3 | . | many
CAISDPGQGPEAFF | TGTGCCATCAGTGACCCTGGACAGGGGCCTGAAGCTTTCTTT | TRBJ1-1 | TRBV10-3 | TRBD1 | .
CASSQERYFSPLHF | TGTGCCAGCAGCCAAGAAAGGTATTTTTCACCCCTCCACTTT | TRBJ1-6 | TRBV3-1 | . | .
CASRSGLAAGELFF | TGTGCCAGCAGGTCGGGACTAGCAGCCGGGGAGCTGTTTTTT | TRBJ2-2 | TRBV28 | TRBD2 | .
CSARDRLAGAETQYF | TGCAGTGCTAGAGATCGACTAGCGGGAGCAGAGACCCAGTACTTC | TRBJ2-5 | TRBV20-1 | TRBD2 | .
CASSAGFGNQPQHF | TGTGCCAGCTCAGCGGGGTTTGGCAATCAGCCCCAGCATTTT | TRBJ1-5 | TRBV18 | . | many
CASSRLREETQYF | TGCGCCAGCAGCAGACTGAGGGAGGAGACCCAGTACTTC | TRBJ2-5 | TRBV5-1 | . | few
CASSHRDTGDEQFF | TGTGCCAGCAGCCACCGGGACACCGGGGATGAGCAGTTCTTC | TRBJ2-1 | TRBV3-1 | . | .
CSASPSLRTSGTYEQYF | TGCAGTGCTAGTCCCTCGCTCCGGACTAGCGGAACCTACGAGCAGTACTTC | TRBJ2-7 | TRBV20-1 | TRBD2 | few
CSARRTGNTEAFF | TGCAGTGCTAGGAGAACTGGGAACACTGAAGCTTTCTTT | TRBJ1-1 | TRBV20-1 | . | many
CSANPGTGGDYEKLFF | TGCAGTGCTAACCCGGGAACAGGGGGCGATTATGAAAAACTGTTTTTT | TRBJ1-4 | TRBV20-1 | TRBD1 | .
CASSFTSGSDEQFF | TGCGCCAGCAGCTTCACTAGCGGGAGCGATGAGCAGTTCTTC | TRBJ2-1 | TRBV5-1 | TRBD2 | few
CASSLPISGVSGWTQYF | TGTGCCAGCAGTTTACCTATCAGCGGCGTTTCGGGATGGACCCAGTACTTC | TRBJ2-5 | TRBV28 | . | .
CASRRFRVGMFGETQYF | TGTGCCAGCAGACGTTTCCGGGTGGGAATGTTTGGAGAGACCCAGTACTTC | TRBJ2-5 | TRBV6-1 | . | .
CASKGLGNTEAFF | TGTGCCAGCAAGGGGCTTGGGAACACTGAAGCTTTCTTT | TRBJ1-1 | TRBV2 | . | few
CASSQDISGTDTQYF | TGCGCCAGCAGCCAAGATATATCGGGGACAGATACGCAGTATTTT | TRBJ2-3 | TRBV4-3 | . | many
CASSLGTGLSYGYTF | TGTGCCAGCAGCTTAGGGACAGGGCTGAGCTATGGCTACACCTTC | TRBJ1-2 | TRBV7-9 | TRBD1 | few
CASKTWMEKNTGELFF | TGTGCCAGCAAAACCTGGATGGAGAAGAACACCGGGGAGCTGTTTTTT | TRBJ2-2 | TRBV12-3/TRBV12-4 | . | .